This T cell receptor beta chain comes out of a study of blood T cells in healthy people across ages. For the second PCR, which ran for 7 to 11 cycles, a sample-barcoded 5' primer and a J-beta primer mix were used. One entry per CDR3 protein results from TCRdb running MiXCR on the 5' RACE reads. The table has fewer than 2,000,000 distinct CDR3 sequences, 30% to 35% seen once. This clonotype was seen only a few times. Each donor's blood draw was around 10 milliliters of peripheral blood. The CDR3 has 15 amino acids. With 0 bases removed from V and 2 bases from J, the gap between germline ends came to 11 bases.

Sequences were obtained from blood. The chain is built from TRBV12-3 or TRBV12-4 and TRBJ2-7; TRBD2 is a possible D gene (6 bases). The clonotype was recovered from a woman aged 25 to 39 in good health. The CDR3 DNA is TGTGCCAGCAGTTTAGCGTACGGGGGAACCTACGAGCAGTACTTC. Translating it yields CASSLAYGGTYEQYF.